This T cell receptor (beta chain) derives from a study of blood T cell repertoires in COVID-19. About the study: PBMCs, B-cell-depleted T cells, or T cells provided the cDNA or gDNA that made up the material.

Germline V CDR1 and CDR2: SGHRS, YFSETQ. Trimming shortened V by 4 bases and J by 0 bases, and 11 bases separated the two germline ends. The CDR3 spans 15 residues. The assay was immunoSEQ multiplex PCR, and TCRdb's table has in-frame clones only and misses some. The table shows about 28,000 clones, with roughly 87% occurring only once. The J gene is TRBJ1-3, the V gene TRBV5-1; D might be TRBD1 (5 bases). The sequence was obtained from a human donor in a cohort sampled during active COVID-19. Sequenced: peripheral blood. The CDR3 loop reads CASSTSTDSGNTIYF. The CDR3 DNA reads TGCGCCAGCAGCACATCGACAGACTCTGGAAACACCATATATTTT.